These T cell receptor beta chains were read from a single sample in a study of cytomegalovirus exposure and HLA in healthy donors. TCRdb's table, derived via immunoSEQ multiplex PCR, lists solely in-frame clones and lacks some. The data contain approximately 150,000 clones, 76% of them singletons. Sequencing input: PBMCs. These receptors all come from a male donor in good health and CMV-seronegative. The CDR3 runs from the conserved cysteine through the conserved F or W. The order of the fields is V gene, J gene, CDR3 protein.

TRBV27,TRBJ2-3,CASSLFGISGTDTDTQYF
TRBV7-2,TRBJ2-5,CASLRGTSQETQYF
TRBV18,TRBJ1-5,CASSPQGARSQPQHF
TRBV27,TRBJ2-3,CASSLGQGVDTQYF
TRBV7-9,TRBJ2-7,CSSSKSGESSYEQYF
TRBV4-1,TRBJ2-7,CASSQVGTATYEQYF
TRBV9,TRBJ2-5,CASSVATRYQETQYF
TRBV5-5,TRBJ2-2,CASSSGTGGTGELFF
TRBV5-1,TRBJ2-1,CASSFGREVYNEQFF
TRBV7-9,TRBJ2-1,CASSLLQSSYNEQFF
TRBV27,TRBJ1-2,CASSPWQGGYGYTF
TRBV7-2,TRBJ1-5,CASSLRERGQPQHF
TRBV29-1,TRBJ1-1,CSVGGTGPNTEAFF
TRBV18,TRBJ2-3,CASSPERDSSTDTQYF
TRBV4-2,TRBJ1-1,CASSQVEFPEAFF
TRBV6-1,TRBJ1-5,CASRDMDTLGRPQHF
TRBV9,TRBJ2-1,CASSVEGLAGNEQFF
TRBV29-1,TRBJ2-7,CSVEWGDPYEQYF
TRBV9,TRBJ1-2,CASSPGTDFNYGYTF
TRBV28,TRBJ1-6,CASSWDRGNSPLHF
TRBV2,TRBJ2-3,CASEGAGRFTDTQYF
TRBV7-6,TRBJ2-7,CASSFTPGGYYEQYF
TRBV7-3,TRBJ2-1,CASSLGTQGHNEQFF
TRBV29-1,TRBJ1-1,CSGAWGTGTEAFF
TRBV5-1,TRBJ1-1,CASSLVGGGITEAFF
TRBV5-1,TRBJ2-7,CASSLYSGTYEQYF
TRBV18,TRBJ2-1,CASSPGDSYNEQFF
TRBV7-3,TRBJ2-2,CASSLEARGTGGELFF
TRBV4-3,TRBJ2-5,CASSQVRSTGETQYF
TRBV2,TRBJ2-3,CASSEALRGRGSADTQYF
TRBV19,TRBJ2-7,CASTPDRGGYEQYF
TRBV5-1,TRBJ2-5,CASSWSGGFQETQYF
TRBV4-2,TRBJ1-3,CASSQDRGSSGNTIYF
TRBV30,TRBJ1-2,CAWSVYPPGGYTF
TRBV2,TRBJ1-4,CASNRGRDEKLFF
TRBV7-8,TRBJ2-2,CASSSGLAGGTNTGELFF
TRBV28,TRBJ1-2,CASSSNQGAEDGYTF
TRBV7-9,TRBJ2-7,CASSDRGPSEQYF
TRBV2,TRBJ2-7,CASSGDPGPSEQYF
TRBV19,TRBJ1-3,CASSEDNSGNTIYF
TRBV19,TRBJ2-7,CASSTFSGGTYEQYF
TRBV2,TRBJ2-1,CASSSWNEQFF
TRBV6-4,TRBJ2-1,CASSALSGTQQFF
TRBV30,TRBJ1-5,CAWSVEGDQPQHF